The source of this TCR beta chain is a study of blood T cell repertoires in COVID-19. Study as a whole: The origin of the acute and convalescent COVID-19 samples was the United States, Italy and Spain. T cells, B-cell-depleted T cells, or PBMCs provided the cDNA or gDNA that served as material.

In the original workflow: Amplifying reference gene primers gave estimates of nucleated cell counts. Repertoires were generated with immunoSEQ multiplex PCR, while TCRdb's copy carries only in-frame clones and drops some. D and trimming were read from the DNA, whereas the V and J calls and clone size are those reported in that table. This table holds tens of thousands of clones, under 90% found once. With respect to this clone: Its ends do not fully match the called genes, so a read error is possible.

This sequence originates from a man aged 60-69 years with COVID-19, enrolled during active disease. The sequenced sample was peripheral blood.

CDR3: CASTYGANEQFF. Written as DNA, the CDR3 is TGTGCCAGCACTTACGGGGCAAATGAGCAGTTCTTC. This chain uses TRBV6-6 with TRBJ2-1, with D possibly called TRBD1 or TRBD2 (5 bases each). The length of the CDR3 is 12 residues. The germline V gene has CDR1 MNHNY and CDR2 SVGAGI (reference sequence).